These 15 T cell receptor beta chains were all obtained from the same sample, sequenced in a study of siplizumab effects on memory and regulatory T cells. TCRdb keeps only in-frame clones here, not all; method: immunoSEQ multiplex PCR. The sample has roughly 69,000 clones, roughly 85% seen once. The source material was memory CD4+ T cells sorted from blood. These receptors were taken from a human donor in good health.

This clone came up once. This chain joins TRBV7-9 and TRBJ2-3; D is ambiguous. Germline values: CDR1 SEHNR, CDR2 FQNEAQ (reference sequence). CDR3 length: 13 amino acids. V gave up 2 bases and J gave up 2 bases, with 5 bases separating them. CDR3 sequence: CASSLKITDTQYF. CDR3 DNA sequence: TGTGCCAGCAGCTTAAAAATCACAGATACGCAGTATTTT.

This clone was counted between two and nine times. The J gene is TRBJ2-1, the V gene TRBV7-9; D is unresolved. This CDR3 region has 13 residues. Trimming shortened V by 3 bases and J by 7 bases, and 10 bases separated the two germline ends. The germline CDR1 and CDR2 sequences are SEHNR and FQNEAQ (reference sequence). The DNA of the CDR3 is TGTGCCAGCAGCTTCACTTTAGGAAATGAGCAGTTCTTC. Translation: CASSFTLGNEQFF.

Here the CDR3 DNA reads TGTGCCAGCAGTGAGGGGCCGGGGCTCCCCCAGCATTTT. Protein: CASSEGPGLPQHF. The V call is TRBV6-1, the J call TRBJ1-5; D is perhaps TRBD1 (5 bases). The length of the CDR3 is 13 residues. The V gene's germline CDR1 is MNHNS and CDR2 SASEGT. The germline V and J ends were trimmed by 3 bases and 10 bases, with 13 bases remaining between them.

This clone was observed once. The chain carries TRBV5-4 and TRBJ2-3; 7 bases map to TRBD1. The CDR3 has 16 residues. Per the germline V gene, CDR1 is SGHNT and CDR2 is YYREEE (reference sequence). Trimming took 4 bases from V and 0 from J; bases not matched to a gene: 8. CDR3 DNA sequence: TGTGCCAGCAGCACTATGACAGGGCAAAGCACAGATACGCAGTATTTT. Translated: CASSTMTGQSTDTQYF.

The chain is built from TRBV6-1 and TRBJ2-3; D is uncertain. The CDR3 totals 14 residues. Germline V gives CDR1 MNHNS, CDR2 SASEGT. The V end lost 6 bases, the J end lost 2 bases, and 12 bases lay between the germline ends. The CDR3 spells CASRSLINTDTQYF. CDR3 nucleotides: TGTGCCAGCAGGTCGTTGATTAACACAGATACGCAGTATTTT.

The chain combines TRBV7-2 with TRBJ2-1; 11 nucleotides match TRBD2. Germline loops: CDR1 SGHTA, CDR2 FQGNSA. Germline trimming cut 4 bases from V and 9 bases from J; bases unmatched to any gene: 5. There are 14 residues in the CDR3. CDR3 sequence reads: CASSSGLAVREQFF. The DNA of the CDR3 is TGTGCCAGCAGCTCGGGACTAGCGGTTCGTGAGCAGTTCTTC.

This clone was counted between two and nine times. The chain joins TRBV21-1 to TRBJ1-6; the table's TRBD1 call for D was not verified on the DNA. TRBV21-1 is assigned pseudogene status. The CDR3 totals 12 residues. The chain's CDR3 is CASSRHNSPLHF. The DNA for the CDR3 is TGTGCCAGCAGCAGACACAATTCACCCCTCCACTTT.

J is TRBJ2-7 and V is TRBV21-1; the D segment call TRBD2 is taken from the table without a DNA check. TRBV21-1 is termed a pseudogene. The CDR3 has 15 amino acids. The CDR3 reads CASSCTAGAPTEQYF. Written as DNA, the CDR3 is TGTGCCAGCAGCTGTACAGCGGGGGCGCCTACCGAGCAGTACTTC.

This clone was picked up one time. A read error may account for a junction end that differs from germline. CDR3 DNA sequence: TGTGCCGGCAGGGGGTATGGATATGGCTACACCTTC. This codes for CAGRGYGYGYTF. The V and J genes are TRBV2 and TRBJ1-2, with 7 bases aligning to TRBD1. This CDR3 comprises 12 residues. The germline V gene has CDR1 SNHLY and CDR2 FYNNEI.

The chain is built from TRBV14 and TRBJ1-4; D is perhaps TRBD1 (5 bases). CDR3 length equals 15 residues. CDR1 is SGHDN and CDR2 is FVKESK in the germline V gene. Trimming shortened V by 0 bases and J by 7 bases, and 12 bases separated the two germline ends. CDR3 nucleotide sequence: TGTGCCAGCAGCCAAGATCTGAGGGGAGGTGAAAAACTGTTTTTT. It specifies CASSQDLRGGEKLFF. Full variable domain (remainder filled in from reference TRBV14 and TRBJ1-4): EAGVTQFPSHSVIEKGQTVTLRCDPISGHDNLYWYRRVMGKEIKFLLHFVKESKQDESGMPNNRFLAERTGGTYSTLKVQPAELEDSGVYFCASSQDLRGGEKLFFGSGTQLSVL.

The CDR3 spells CASSTGQQETQYF. The DNA of the CDR3 is TGTGCCAGCAGCACCGGACAGCAAGAGACCCAGTACTTC. The chain links TRBV11-3 to TRBJ2-5; possible D gene TRBD1, 6 bases. Germline V gene lookup returns CDR1 SGHNT and CDR2 YENEEA. The CDR3 covers 13 residues. V was shortened by 5 bases and J by 2 bases, with 9 bases between the two germline ends.

This clone has only a few counts. This chain uses TRBV5-1 with TRBJ1-3; tentative D call: TRBD1 (6 bases). Germline V CDR1 and CDR2: SGHRS, YFSETQ. There are 15 residues in the CDR3. The germline V and J ends were trimmed by 4 bases and 3 bases, with 14 bases remaining between them. This chain's CDR3 is CASSPRGAGGNTIYF. Written as DNA, the CDR3 is TGCGCCAGCAGCCCAAGGGGGGCAGGTGGAAACACCATATATTTT.

The V gene is TRBV2, the J gene TRBJ2-7; D remains unclear. The V gene's germline CDR1 is SNHLY and CDR2 FYNNEI. The CDR3 covers 12 residues. Trimming shortened V by 8 bases and J by 1 base, and 9 bases separated the two germline ends. The CDR3 here is CASDQESYEQYF. The CDR3 coding sequence is TGTGCCAGCGATCAGGAATCCTACGAGCAGTACTTC.

This clone was picked up one time. The chain employs TRBV27 and TRBJ2-6, with D uncertain. CDR1 and CDR2 (germline): MNHEY, SMNVEV (reference sequence). The CDR3 covers 14 residues. V shed 6 bases and J shed 4 bases, with 10 bases lying between them. The CDR3 DNA is TGTGCCAGCAGCCGAGGAGCGGGGGCCAACGTCCTGACTTTC. Encoded protein: CASSRGAGANVLTF.

The chain joins TRBV9 to TRBJ2-2; 8 bases line up with TRBD2. The CDR3 extends over 13 amino acids. Looked up from germline, CDR1 is SGDLS and CDR2 is YYNGEE. V shed 6 bases, J shed 6 bases, and the junction held 4 bases outside the gene matches. The CDR3 here is CASTREGPGELFF. The CDR3 DNA is TGTGCCAGCACCCGGGAGGGGCCCGGGGAGCTGTTTTTT.